These 12 T cell receptor beta chains share one sample of origin, sequenced in a study of shared clonotypes between healthy human individuals. Generated by immunoSEQ multiplex PCR, the TCRdb table keeps only in-frame clones and is missing some. There are 2 million to 3 million clones in the sample; over 85% occur only once, and 0.36% lies in the top ten. Sample: naive CD4+ T cells from PBMCs. Noted subset: CD45RA+ positively selected. All receptors derive from a man younger than 35 in good health. Some clones in this sample may be carry-over from other donors' samples.

The CDR3 region has the DNA TGTGCCACCAGCATAACCGGGATCCTGAGGATGAACACTGAAGCTTTCTTT. Protein: CATSITGILRMNTEAFF. The chain is built from TRBV15 and TRBJ1-1; D unclear. The CDR3 contains 17 residues. Trimming shortened V by 4 bases and J by 0 bases, and 18 bases separated the two germline ends. Germline V gene data show CDR1 as LNHNV and CDR2 as YYDKDF (reference sequence). The whole variable domain, remainder taken from reference TRBV15 and TRBJ1-1, is DAMVIQNPRYQVTQFGKPVTLSCSQTLNHNVMYWYQQKSSQAPKLLFHYYDKDFNNEADTPDNFQSRRPNTSFCFLDIRSPGLGDTAMYLCATSITGILRMNTEAFFGQGTRLTVV.

The chain has TRBV5-4 and TRBJ2-1, with 9 bases matching TRBD2. Looked up from germline, CDR1 is SGHNT and CDR2 is YYREEE (reference sequence). CDR3 length equals 15 residues. V was pared by 2 bases and J by 4 bases, with 4 bases of the junction left unmatched. CDR3 nucleotides: TGTGCCAGCAGCTTCGGCGGGAGGGAATACAATGAGCAGTTCTTC. It codes for CASSFGGREYNEQFF.

The V call is TRBV9, the J call TRBJ1-2; 8 bases line up with TRBD1. CDR1 is SGDLS, CDR2 YYNGEE, per germline. J lost 5 bases, V lost 0 bases, and 6 bases had no gene match. This CDR3 is 15 amino acids long. CDR3 residues: CASSVAQGAGYGYTF. The CDR3, as DNA: TGTGCCAGCAGCGTAGCTCAGGGGGCTGGTTATGGCTACACCTTC. Together with reference TRBV9 and TRBJ1-2, the CDR3 gives the full variable domain: DSGVTQTPKHLITATGQRVTLRCSPRSGDLSVYWYQQSLDQGLQFLIQYYNGEERAKGNILERFSAQQFPDLHSELNLSSLELGDSALYFCASSVAQGAGYGYTFGSGTRLTVV.

Remarks on this clone: At one of its ends the junction is not consistent with the germline gene, which may arise from a read error. The V gene is TRBV28, the J gene TRBJ2-1; TRBD1 is a possible D gene (6 bases). The CDR3 runs to 12 residues. Germline values: CDR1 MDHEN, CDR2 SYDVKM. CDR3 nucleotide sequence: TGTGCCAGCAGCACAGGGCACATCAGATCGGTCTTC. Its protein product is CASSTGHIRSVF.

V usage is TRBV6-7 and J usage is TRBJ2-5, with D hard to call. TRBV6-7 is designated an ORF whose function remains uncertain. V was pared by 0 bases and J by 5 bases, with 10 bases between. The CDR3 consists of 14 residues. The CDR3 loop is CASSYSRPMETQYF. The DNA for the CDR3 is TGTGCCAGCAGTTACTCGAGACCGATGGAGACCCAGTACTTC.

The sample holds one count of this clone. Other DNA sequences from this sample encode an identical CDR3 as well. The chain joins TRBV28 to TRBJ1-2; possible D gene TRBD1, 5 bases. Germline assignment: CDR1 MDHEN and CDR2 SYDVKM. Between the trimmed V and J ends, which lost 2 bases and 5 bases, there was a span of 6 bases. The CDR3 contains 12 residues. CDR3 nucleotides: TGTGCCAGCAGTTTACGACAGTATGGCTACACCTTC. It codes for CASSLRQYGYTF.

V is TRBV28 and J is TRBJ2-1; TRBD2 matches at 9 bases. The CDR3 is 16 residues long. Trimming cost V 6 bases and J 8 bases; bases outside gene matches: 14. Germline V gene sequence: CDR1 MDHEN, CDR2 SYDVKM. The DNA of the CDR3 is TGTGCCAGCAGCACTCCAGCGGGAGGATCCAGGTATGAGCAGTTCTTC. It is translated as CASSTPAGGSRYEQFF.

The V gene is TRBV14, the J gene TRBJ2-7; the D gene could be TRBD1 or TRBD2 (6 bases each). This CDR3 comprises 17 residues. Germline V gene data show CDR1 as SGHDN and CDR2 as FVKESK. The V and J ends lost 3 bases and 3 bases respectively, with 21 bases between them. CDR3 sequence (DNA): TGTGCCAGCAGCCACCTCAAGGGTAGGGGGGAAGACTACGAGCAGTACTTC. Translated, it gives CASSHLKGRGEDYEQYF.

This clone was detected only a few times. The gene calls are TRBV23-1 and TRBJ2-2; D is ambiguous. TRBV23-1 belongs to the ORF category, with a function that is uncertain. The length of the CDR3 is 16 residues. Trimming took off 8 bases at V and 3 bases at J, with 19 bases between the two ends. For the CDR3, the DNA is TGCGCCAGCGGTTCGAGGCTTTCCCTACACACCGGGGAGCTGTTTTTT. Translating it yields CASGSRLSLHTGELFF.

V usage is TRBV28 and J usage is TRBJ1-5; TRBD1 agrees at 7 bases. Germline assignment: CDR1 MDHEN and CDR2 SYDVKM. The CDR3 extends over 13 amino acids. The CDR3 DNA is TGTGCGGGAGACAGGGTTCGTAATCAGCCCCAGCATTTT. Its translation is CAGDRVRNQPQHF. The complete variable domain, with remaining parts taken from reference TRBV28 and TRBJ1-5, reads DVKVTQSSRYLVKRTGEKVFLECVQDMDHENMFWYRQDPGLGLRLIYFSYDVKMKEKGDIPEGYSVSREKKERFSLILESASTNQTSMYLCAGDRVRNQPQHFGDGTRLSIL.

This clone showed up just once. The gene calls are TRBV4-1 and TRBJ2-7; the match to TRBD2 covers 10 bases. From germline, CDR1 is MGHRA and CDR2 YSYEKL. The CDR3 extends over 15 amino acids. V gave up 5 bases and J gave up 6 bases; unmatched junction bases: 10. CDR3 amino acids: CASSTQLAGYSEQYF. The CDR3 coding sequence is TGCGCCAGCAGCACACAACTAGCGGGATATAGCGAGCAGTACTTC.

The chain recombines TRBV5-1 with TRBJ2-7, with 10 nucleotides matching TRBD2. Per germline, CDR1 SGHRS and CDR2 YFSETQ. V lost 5 bases to trimming and J lost 2 bases; unmatched junction nucleotides: 4. The length of the CDR3 is 14 residues. CDR3 amino acids: CASRWTSGPYEQYF. Here the CDR3 DNA reads TGCGCCAGCAGGTGGACTAGCGGTCCCTACGAGCAGTACTTC.